What follows are 3 T cell receptor beta chains derived from one specimen sequenced in a study of Ad26.COV2.S vaccination and SARS-CoV-2 variants. Assay used: immunoSEQ multiplex PCR; TCRdb lists only in-frame clones, some missing. The profile shows fewer than 500,000 clones, roughly nine tenths of them singletons. Documented treatment: roughly 20 received Ad26.COV2.S at low or high dose, single or two shots; several received placebo; per-sample allocation not given. All samples were drawn on day 63, counting from the first vaccine or placebo injection. This material consisted of peripheral blood, taken in a trial of Ad26.COV2.S vaccine versus placebo. Receptors were obtained from a person between 18 and 65 years old who received the Ad26.COV2.S COVID-19 vaccine or a placebo.

V and J are TRBV30 and TRBJ1-1; 8 positions agree with TRBD1. V dropped 6 bases and J dropped 5; count of bases not matched to a gene: 5. Germline values: CDR1 GTSNPN, CDR2 SVGIG (reference sequence). The CDR3 contains 12 residues. The CDR3 here is CACIQGGTEAFF. The CDR3 DNA sequence: TGTGCCTGTATACAGGGGGGGACTGAAGCTTTCTTT.

CDR3 protein: CASSRDSPRGDTEAFF. DNA of the CDR3: TGTGCCAGCAGCCGGGACAGCCCCAGGGGGGACACTGAAGCTTTCTTT. The chain is built from TRBV5-6 and TRBJ1-1; TRBD1 aligns across 7 bases. J was trimmed by 3 bases and V by 4 bases; bases with no gene match: 12. This CDR3 spans 16 amino acids. The germline V gene encodes CDR1 SGHDT and CDR2 YYEEEE.

CDR3 in amino acids: CASSQGSTSSNQPQHF. DNA of the CDR3: TGTGCCAGCAGTCAAGGGAGTACCTCTAGCAATCAGCCCCAGCATTTT. J is TRBJ1-5 and V is TRBV7-9, with D unclear. The CDR3 totals 16 residues. Germline V gene lookup returns CDR1 SEHNR and CDR2 FQNEAQ (reference sequence). The V end lost 6 bases, the J end lost 0 bases, and 15 bases lay between the germline ends.